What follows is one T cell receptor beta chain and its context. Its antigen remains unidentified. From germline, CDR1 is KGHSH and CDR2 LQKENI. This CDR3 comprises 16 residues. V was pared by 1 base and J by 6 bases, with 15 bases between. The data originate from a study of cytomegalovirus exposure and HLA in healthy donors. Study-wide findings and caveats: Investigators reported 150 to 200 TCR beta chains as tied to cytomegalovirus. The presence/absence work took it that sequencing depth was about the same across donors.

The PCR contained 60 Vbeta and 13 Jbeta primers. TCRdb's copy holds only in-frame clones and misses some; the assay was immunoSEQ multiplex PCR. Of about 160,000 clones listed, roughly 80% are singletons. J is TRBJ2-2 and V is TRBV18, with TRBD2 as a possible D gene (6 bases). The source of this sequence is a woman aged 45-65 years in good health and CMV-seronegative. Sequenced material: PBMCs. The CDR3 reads CASSPLGLIPSGELFF. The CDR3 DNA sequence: TGTGCCAGCTCACCACTCGGACTAATTCCCTCCGGGGAGCTGTTTTTT.